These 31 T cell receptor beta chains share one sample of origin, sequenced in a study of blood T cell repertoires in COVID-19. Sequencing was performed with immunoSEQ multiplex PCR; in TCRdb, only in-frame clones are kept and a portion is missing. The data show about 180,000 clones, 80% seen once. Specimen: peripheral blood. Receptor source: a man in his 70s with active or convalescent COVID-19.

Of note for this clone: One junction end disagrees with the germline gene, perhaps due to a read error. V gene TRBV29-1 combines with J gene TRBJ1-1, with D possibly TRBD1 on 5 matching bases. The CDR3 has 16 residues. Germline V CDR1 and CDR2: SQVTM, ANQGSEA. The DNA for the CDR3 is TGCAGCGTCGAAGATAGGGGCAGTGAGCCCGAGCCCGAAGCTTTCTTT. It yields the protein CSVEDRGSEPEPEAFF.

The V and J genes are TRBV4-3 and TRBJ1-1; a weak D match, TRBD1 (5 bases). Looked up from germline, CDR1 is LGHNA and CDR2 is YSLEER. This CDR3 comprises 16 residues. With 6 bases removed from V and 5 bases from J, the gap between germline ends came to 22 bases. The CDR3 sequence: CASSPLSGGKRTEAFF. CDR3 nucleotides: TGCGCCAGCAGTCCCCTTAGCGGGGGGAAAAGGACTGAAGCTTTCTTT.

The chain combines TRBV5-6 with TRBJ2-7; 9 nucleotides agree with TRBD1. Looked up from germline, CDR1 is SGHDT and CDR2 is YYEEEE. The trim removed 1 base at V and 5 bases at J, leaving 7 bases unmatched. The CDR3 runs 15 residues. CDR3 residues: CASSLFWDRVHEQYF. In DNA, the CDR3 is TGTGCCAGCAGCTTGTTTTGGGACAGGGTCCACGAGCAGTACTTC.

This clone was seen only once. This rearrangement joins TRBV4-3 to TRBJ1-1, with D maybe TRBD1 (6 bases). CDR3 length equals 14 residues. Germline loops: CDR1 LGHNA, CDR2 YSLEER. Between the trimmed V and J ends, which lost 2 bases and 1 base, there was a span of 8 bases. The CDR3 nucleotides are TGCGCCAGCAGCCAACAGGGGAGGAACACTGAAGCTTTCTTT. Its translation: CASSQQGRNTEAFF.

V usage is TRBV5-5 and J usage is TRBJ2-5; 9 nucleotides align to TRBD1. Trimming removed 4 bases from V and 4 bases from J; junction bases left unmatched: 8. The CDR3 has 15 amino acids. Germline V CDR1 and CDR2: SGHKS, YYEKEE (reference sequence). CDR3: CASSPTGTGLETQYF. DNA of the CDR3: TGTGCCAGCAGCCCGACCGGGACAGGGTTAGAGACCCAGTACTTC.

The CDR3 loop reads CASSLTVNTEAFF. The CDR3 region has the DNA TGCGCCAGCAGCTTAACAGTGAACACTGAAGCTTTCTTT. V is TRBV5-1 and J is TRBJ1-1; no clear D gene. CDR1 is SGHRS and CDR2 is YFSETQ in the germline V gene. The CDR3 has 13 amino acids. V was cut by 2 bases and J by 0 bases, with 5 bases left in between.

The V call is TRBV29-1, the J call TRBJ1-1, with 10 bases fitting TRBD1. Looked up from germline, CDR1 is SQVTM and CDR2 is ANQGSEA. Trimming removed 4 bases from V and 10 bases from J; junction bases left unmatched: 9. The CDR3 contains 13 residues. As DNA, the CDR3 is TGCAGCGTTGCCGTGACAGGGGGCGGCGGAGCTTTCTTT. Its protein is CSVAVTGGGGAFF.

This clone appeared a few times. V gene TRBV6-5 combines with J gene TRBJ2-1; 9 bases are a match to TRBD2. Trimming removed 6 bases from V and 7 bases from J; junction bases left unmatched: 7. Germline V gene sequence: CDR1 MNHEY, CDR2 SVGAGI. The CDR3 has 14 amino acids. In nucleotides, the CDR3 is TGTGCCAGCAGATCCGGGACTAGCACGAATGAGCAGTTCTTC. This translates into CASRSGTSTNEQFF.

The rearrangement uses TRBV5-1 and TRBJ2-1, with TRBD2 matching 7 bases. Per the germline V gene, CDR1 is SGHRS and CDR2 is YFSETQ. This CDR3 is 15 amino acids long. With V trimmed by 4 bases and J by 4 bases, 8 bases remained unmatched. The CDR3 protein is CASSLPGGGYNEQFF. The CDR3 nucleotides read TGCGCCAGCAGCCTTCCTGGGGGAGGGTACAATGAGCAGTTCTTC.

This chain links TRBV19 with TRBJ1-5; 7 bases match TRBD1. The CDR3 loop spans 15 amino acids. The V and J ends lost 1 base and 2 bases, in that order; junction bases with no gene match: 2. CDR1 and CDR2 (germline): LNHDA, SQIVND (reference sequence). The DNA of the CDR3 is TGTGCCAGTAGTATAGGTCAGGGGGGCAATCAGCCCCAGCATTTT. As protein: CASSIGQGGNQPQHF.

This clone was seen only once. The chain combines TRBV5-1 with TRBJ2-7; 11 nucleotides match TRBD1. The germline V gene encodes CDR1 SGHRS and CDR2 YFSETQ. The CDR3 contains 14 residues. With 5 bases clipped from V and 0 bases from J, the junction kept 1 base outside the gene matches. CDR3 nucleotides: TGCGCCAGCAGAGGGACAGGGGGCTCCTACGAGCAGTACTTC. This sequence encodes CASRGTGGSYEQYF. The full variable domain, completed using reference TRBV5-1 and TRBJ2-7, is KAGVTQTPRYLIKTRGQQVTLSCSPISGHRSVSWYQQTPGQGLQFLFEYFSETQRNKGNFPGRFSGRQFSNSRSEMNVSTLELGDSALYLCASRGTGGSYEQYFGPGTRLTVT.

The CDR3 coding sequence is TGTGCCAGCAGCTCGGGGACTAGCGGAGTCACAGATACGCAGTATTTT. Residues: CASSSGTSGVTDTQYF. This chain links TRBV7-3 with TRBJ2-3; the match to TRBD2 covers 11 bases. The V gene's germline CDR1 is SGHTA and CDR2 FQGTGA. V trimming: 4 bases; J trimming: 2 bases; junction bases outside the gene matches: 5. The CDR3 contains 16 residues.

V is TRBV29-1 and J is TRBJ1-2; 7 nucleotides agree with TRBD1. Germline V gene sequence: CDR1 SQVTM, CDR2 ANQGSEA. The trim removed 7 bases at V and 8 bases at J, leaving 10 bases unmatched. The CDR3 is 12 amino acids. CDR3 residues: CSAGQAHNGYTF. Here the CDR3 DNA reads TGCAGCGCCGGACAGGCCCATAACGGCTACACCTTC.

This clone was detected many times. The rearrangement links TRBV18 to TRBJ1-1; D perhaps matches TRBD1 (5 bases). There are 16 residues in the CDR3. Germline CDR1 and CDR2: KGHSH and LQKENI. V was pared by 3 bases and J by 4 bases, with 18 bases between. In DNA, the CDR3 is TGTGCCAGCTCACCCACTCCAGGGAATAGTATCACTGAAGCTTTCTTT. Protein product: CASSPTPGNSITEAFF.

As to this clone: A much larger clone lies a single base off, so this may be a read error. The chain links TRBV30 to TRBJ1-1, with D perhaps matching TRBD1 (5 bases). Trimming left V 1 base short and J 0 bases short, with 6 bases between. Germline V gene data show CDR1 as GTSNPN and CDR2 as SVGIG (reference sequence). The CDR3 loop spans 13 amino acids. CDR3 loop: CAWSGQMNTEAFF. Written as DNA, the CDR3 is TGTGCCTGGAGTGGACAGATGAACACTGAAGCTTTCTTT.

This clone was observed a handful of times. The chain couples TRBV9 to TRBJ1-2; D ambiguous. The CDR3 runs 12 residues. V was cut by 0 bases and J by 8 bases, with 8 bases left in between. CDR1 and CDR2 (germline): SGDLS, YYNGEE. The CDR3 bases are TGTGCCAGCAGCGTAGACGCGGGCGGCTACACCTTC. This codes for CASSVDAGGYTF.

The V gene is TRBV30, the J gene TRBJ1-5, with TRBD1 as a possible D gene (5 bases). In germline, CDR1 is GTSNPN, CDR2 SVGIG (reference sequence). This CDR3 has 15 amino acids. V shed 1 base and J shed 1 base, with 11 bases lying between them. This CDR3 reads CAWSGLGGSNQPQHF. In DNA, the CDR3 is TGTGCCTGGAGTGGGCTCGGGGGGAGCAATCAGCCCCAGCATTTT.

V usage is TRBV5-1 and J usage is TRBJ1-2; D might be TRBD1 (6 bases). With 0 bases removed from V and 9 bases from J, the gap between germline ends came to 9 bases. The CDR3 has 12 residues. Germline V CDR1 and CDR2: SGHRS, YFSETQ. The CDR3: CASSLEDRRYTF. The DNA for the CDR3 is TGCGCCAGCAGCTTGGAAGACAGGCGCTACACCTTC.

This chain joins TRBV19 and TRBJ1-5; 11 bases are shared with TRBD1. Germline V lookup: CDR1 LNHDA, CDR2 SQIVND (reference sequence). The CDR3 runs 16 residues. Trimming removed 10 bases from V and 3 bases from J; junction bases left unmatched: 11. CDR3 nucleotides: TGTGCCACCCGAACGGGGACAGGGGGGAACAATCAGCCCCAGCATTTT. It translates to CATRTGTGGNNQPQHF.

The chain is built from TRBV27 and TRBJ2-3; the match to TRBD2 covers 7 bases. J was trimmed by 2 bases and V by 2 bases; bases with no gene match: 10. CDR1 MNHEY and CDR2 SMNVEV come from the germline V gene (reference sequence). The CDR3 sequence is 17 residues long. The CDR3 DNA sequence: TGTGCCAGCAGTTTACGAGGGCTAGCGGCCTACACAGATACGCAGTATTTT. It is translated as CASSLRGLAAYTDTQYF.

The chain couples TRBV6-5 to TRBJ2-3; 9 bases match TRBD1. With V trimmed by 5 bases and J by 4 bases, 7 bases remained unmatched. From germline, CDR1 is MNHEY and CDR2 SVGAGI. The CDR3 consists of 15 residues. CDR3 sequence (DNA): TGTGCCAGCAGTCAACAGGGGGCCCTCGCAGATACGCAGTATTTT. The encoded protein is CASSQQGALADTQYF.

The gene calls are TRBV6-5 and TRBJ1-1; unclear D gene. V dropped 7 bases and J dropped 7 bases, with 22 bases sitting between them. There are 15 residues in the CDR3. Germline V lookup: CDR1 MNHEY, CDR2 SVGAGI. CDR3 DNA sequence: TGTGCCAGCACCCTACGATCTCAACCCCGGGGTGAAGCTTTCTTT. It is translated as CASTLRSQPRGEAFF.

CDR3 coding DNA: TGTGCCACCGGAGCCCCGGCCGCATCTGGAAACACCATATATTTT. Translation gives CATGAPAASGNTIYF. V is TRBV15 and J is TRBJ1-3, with unresolved D. The CDR3 is made up of 15 amino acids. Germline assignment: CDR1 LNHNV and CDR2 YYDKDF (reference sequence). With 8 bases removed from V and 1 base from J, the gap between germline ends came to 15 bases.

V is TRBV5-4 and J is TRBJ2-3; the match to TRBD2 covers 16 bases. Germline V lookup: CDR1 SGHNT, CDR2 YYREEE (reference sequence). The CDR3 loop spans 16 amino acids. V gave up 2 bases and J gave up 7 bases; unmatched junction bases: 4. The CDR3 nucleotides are TGTGCCAGCAGCTTTGGGACTAGCGGGGGGGCAAATACGCAGTATTTT. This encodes CASSFGTSGGANTQYF.

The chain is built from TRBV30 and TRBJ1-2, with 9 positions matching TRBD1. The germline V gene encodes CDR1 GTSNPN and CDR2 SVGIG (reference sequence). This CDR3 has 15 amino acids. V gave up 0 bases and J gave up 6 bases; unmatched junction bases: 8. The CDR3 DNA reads TGTGCCTGGAGTGTACTCGGGACAGGGAGACATGGCTACACCTTC. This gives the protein CAWSVLGTGRHGYTF.

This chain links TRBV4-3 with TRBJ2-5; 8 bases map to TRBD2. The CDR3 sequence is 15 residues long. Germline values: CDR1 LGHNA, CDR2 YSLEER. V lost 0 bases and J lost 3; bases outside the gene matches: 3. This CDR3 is CASSQDPAGEETQYF. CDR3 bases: TGCGCCAGCAGCCAAGATCCAGCGGGGGAAGAGACCCAGTACTTC.

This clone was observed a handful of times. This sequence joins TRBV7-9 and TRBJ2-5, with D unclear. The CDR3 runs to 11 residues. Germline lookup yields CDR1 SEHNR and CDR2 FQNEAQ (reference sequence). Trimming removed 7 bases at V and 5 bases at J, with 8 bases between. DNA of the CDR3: TGTGCCAGCACCTTGTCGGAGACCCAGTACTTC. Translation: CASTLSETQYF.

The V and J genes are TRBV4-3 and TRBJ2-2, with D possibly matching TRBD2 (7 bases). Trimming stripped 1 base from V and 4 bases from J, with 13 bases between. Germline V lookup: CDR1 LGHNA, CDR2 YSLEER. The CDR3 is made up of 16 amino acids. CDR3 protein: CASSQGRGAITGELFF. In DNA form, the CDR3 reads TGCGCCAGCAGCCAAGGACGGGGGGCGATCACCGGGGAGCTGTTTTTT.

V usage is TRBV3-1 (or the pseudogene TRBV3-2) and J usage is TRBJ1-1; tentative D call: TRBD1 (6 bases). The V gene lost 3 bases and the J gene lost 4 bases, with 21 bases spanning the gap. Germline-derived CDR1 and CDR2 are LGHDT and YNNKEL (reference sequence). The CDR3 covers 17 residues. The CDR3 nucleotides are TGTGCCAGCAGCCATTCGACCGGGACACCTAAGGGCACTGAAGCTTTCTTT. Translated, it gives CASSHSTGTPKGTEAFF.

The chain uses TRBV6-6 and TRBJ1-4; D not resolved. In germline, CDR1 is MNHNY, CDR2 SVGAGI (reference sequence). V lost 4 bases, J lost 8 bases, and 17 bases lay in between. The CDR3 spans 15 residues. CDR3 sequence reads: CASSSPGLSGEKLFF. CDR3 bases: TGTGCCAGCAGTTCACCAGGTCTATCGGGGGAAAAACTGTTTTTT.

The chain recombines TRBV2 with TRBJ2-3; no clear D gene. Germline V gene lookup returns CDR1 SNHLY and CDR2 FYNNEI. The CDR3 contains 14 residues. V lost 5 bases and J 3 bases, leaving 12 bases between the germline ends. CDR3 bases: TGTGCCAGCAGTTCTATCGAAAGTACAGATACGCAGTATTTT. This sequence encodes CASSSIESTDTQYF.